The 16 T cell receptor beta chains given below trace back to one sample, sequenced in a study of T cells in Graves' hyperthyroidism and ophthalmopathy. From RNA transcripts, TCR beta CDR3 regions were amplified. In the first-round RT-PCR of the TCR CDR3, the HTBI primer set was used. Each CDR3 protein gets one entry after TCRdb re-called the multiplex PCR reads with MiXCR. The sample yields about 600,000 distinct CDR3 sequences, more than 15% seen once. The sample was blood. These receptors all come from a woman in her 40s with Graves' ophthalmopathy.

A remark on this clonotype: This may arise from a read error, as a much more abundant clone is one base away. In DNA form, the CDR3 reads TGTGCCAGCAGCTCCCGGTGGAGGGCAGTAGGCTACACCTTC. Translated: CASSSRWRAVGYTF. The gene calls are TRBV28 and TRBJ1-2; D is uncertain. The germline V gene encodes CDR1 MDHEN and CDR2 SYDVKM. Between the trimmed V and J ends, which lost 6 bases and 8 bases, there was a span of 19 bases. This CDR3 comprises 14 residues.

The V and J genes are TRBV14 and TRBJ1-1; D unclear. Between the trimmed V and J ends, which lost 2 bases and 2 bases, there was a span of 9 bases. Germline CDR1 is SGHDN and CDR2 is FVKESK. The CDR3 runs to 14 residues. The CDR3 spells CASSQLGSNTEAFF. In nucleotides, the CDR3 is TGTGCCAGCAGCCAACTCGGGTCCAACACTGAAGCTTTCTTT.

This clonotype was seen only a few times. The V call is TRBV7-3, the J call TRBJ2-3; D ambiguous. V lost 5 bases and J 3 bases, leaving 9 bases between the germline ends. The CDR3 extends over 13 amino acids. Per the germline V gene, CDR1 is SGHTA and CDR2 is FQGTGA. This CDR3 reads CASSLFKTDTQYF. DNA for the CDR3: TGTGCCAGCAGCCTGTTCAAGACAGATACGCAGTATTTT.

Comment on this clonotype: Just one base apart from a much larger clone, this may be a read error. This is likely a read error, given that the CDR3 carries no conserved phenylalanine or tryptophan at its end. The gene calls are TRBV2 and TRBJ1-3; 9 bases line up with TRBD1. This CDR3 has 14 residues. Germline lookup yields CDR1 SNHLY and CDR2 FYNNEI. V trimming: 8 bases; J trimming: 1 base; junction bases outside the gene matches: 3. In DNA, the CDR3 is TGTGCCAGCGTGGACAGGGGATCTGGAAACACCATATATCTT. It specifies CASVDRGSGNTIYL.

The chain couples TRBV11-2 to TRBJ2-1; 9 nucleotides agree with TRBD2. CDR1 is SGHAT, CDR2 FQNNGV, per germline. The length of the CDR3 is 17 residues. V shed 1 base and J 5 bases; nucleotides not matched to a gene: 9. The CDR3 region is CASSLVPSGTADNEQFF. In nucleotides, the CDR3 is TGTGCCAGCAGCTTAGTGCCTAGCGGGACTGCCGACAATGAGCAGTTCTTC.

The chain is built from TRBV28 and TRBJ2-4, with D perhaps given as TRBD1 or TRBD2 (6 bases each). The CDR3 length is 15 residues. The V gene lost 6 bases and the J gene lost 6 bases, with 18 bases spanning the gap. CDR1 and CDR2 from the germline V gene are MDHEN and SYDVKM. CDR3 DNA: TGTGCCAGCAGCCCTGGACAGTTGGAGGGAAACATTCAGTACTTC. Translating it yields CASSPGQLEGNIQYF.

This clonotype appeared many times. The CDR3 region has the DNA TGTGCCAGCAGCTCTTCGGACGGGGCCTACGAGCAGTACTTC. It translates to CASSSSDGAYEQYF. V usage is TRBV7-9 and J usage is TRBJ2-7; maybe TRBD2 (5 bases). The V and J ends lost 4 bases and 2 bases respectively, with 12 bases between them. The CDR3 has 14 amino acids. Germline CDR1 and CDR2: SEHNR and FQNEAQ (reference sequence).

This clonotype has a count of ten or more. J is TRBJ1-2 and V is TRBV15; the match to TRBD1 covers 7 bases. The CDR3 spans 15 residues. Germline trimming cut 3 bases from V and 3 bases from J; bases unmatched to any gene: 7. Germline V lookup: CDR1 LNHNV, CDR2 YYDKDF (reference sequence). The CDR3 region is CATSRDRQGDYGYTF. Here the CDR3 DNA reads TGTGCCACCAGCAGGGATCGACAGGGCGACTATGGCTACACCTTC.

The V gene is TRBV6-5, the J gene TRBJ2-1; D gene uncertain. Judging by the DNA end, TRBJ2-7 fits better; the J call may be wrong. Germline values: CDR1 MNHEY, CDR2 SVGAGI. CDR3 length: 14 residues. DNA for the CDR3: TGTGCCAGCAGTTACTCCCTCCGCCACAATGAGCAGTACTTC. It encodes CASSYSLRHNEQYF.

This clonotype appeared once. The rearrangement links TRBV19 to TRBJ2-1, with D tentatively TRBD1 or TRBD2 (6 bases each). Trimming shortened V by 5 bases and J by 3 bases, and 11 bases separated the two germline ends. The CDR3 is made up of 14 amino acids. Germline V gene lookup returns CDR1 LNHDA and CDR2 SQIVND (reference sequence). The CDR3 DNA reads TGTGCCAGTAGTTGGGGGGCCGACTACAATGAGCAGTTCTTC. Translated: CASSWGADYNEQFF.

The rearrangement links TRBV29-1 to TRBJ2-3, with 10 positions matching TRBD1. V was clipped by 7 bases and J by 4 bases; unmatched bases: 8. This CDR3 comprises 14 residues. Germline lookup yields CDR1 SQVTM and CDR2 ANQGSEA. The CDR3 coding sequence is TGCAGCGCCCCACCGGGACAGGGGTCAGATACGCAGTATTTT. This codes for CSAPPGQGSDTQYF.

The sample holds many counts of this clonotype. The chain has TRBV5-1 and TRBJ2-7; 9 nucleotides match TRBD2. The V segment lost 4 bases and the J segment 3 bases; nucleotides outside the gene matches: 5. The CDR3 runs to 14 residues. Germline V CDR1 and CDR2: SGHRS, YFSETQ. CDR3 protein: CASSTGLADYEQYF. CDR3 in DNA: TGCGCCAGCAGCACGGGACTAGCTGACTACGAGCAGTACTTC.

This clonotype was seen repeatedly, ten times or more. This chain connects TRBV12-3 or TRBV12-4 to TRBJ2-3, with D perhaps TRBD2 (6 bases). Trimming removed 6 bases at V and 2 bases at J, with 12 bases between. The CDR3 covers 14 residues. CDR3 sequence reads: CASSPEGLTDTQYF. CDR3 DNA: TGTGCCAGCAGCCCGGAGGGCCTCACAGATACGCAGTATTTT.

This rearrangement joins TRBV5-6 to TRBJ1-2; no clear D gene. The CDR3 is made up of 15 amino acids. V was shortened by 4 bases and J by 4 bases, with 17 bases between the two germline ends. The germline V gene has CDR1 SGHDT and CDR2 YYEEEE. The CDR3 coding sequence is TGTGCCAGCAGCGGGAACCTACAAGACATCTATGGCTACACCTTC. Protein: CASSGNLQDIYGYTF.

At least ten counts were recorded for this clonotype. DNA of the CDR3: TGTGCCAGCAGATCTCTTACGGGATACACCGGGGAGCTGTTTTTT. This codes for CASRSLTGYTGELFF. This sequence joins TRBV12-3 or TRBV12-4 and TRBJ2-2; D is possibly TRBD2 (5 bases). Trimming took off 6 bases at V and 3 bases at J, with 14 bases between the two ends. This CDR3 region has 15 residues.

This clonotype was recorded a few times. The rearrangement uses TRBV5-6 and TRBJ2-2; D is unclear. This CDR3 has 13 residues. Germline loops: CDR1 SGHDT, CDR2 YYEEEE. V was clipped by 5 bases and J by 2 bases, with 7 bases between them. The CDR3 reads CASSRYNTGELFF. DNA of the CDR3: TGTGCCAGCAGTAGGTACAACACCGGGGAGCTGTTTTTT.